This T cell receptor (beta chain) was retrieved from a study of blood T cells in healthy people across ages. This clonotype was counted a few times. No antigen is known for it. Study conclusions and caveats: Unsorted PBMCs prevented conclusive naive versus antigen-experienced comparison.

A second roughly 6 to 12 cycle PCR used barcoded and J-beta primers. Each CDR3 protein gets one entry after TCRdb re-called the 5' RACE reads with MiXCR. In the table there are about 1.5 million distinct CDR3 sequences, 42% of which are singletons. Germline assignment: CDR1 ENHRY and CDR2 SYGVKD. V gave up 6 bases and J gave up 4 bases, with 10 bases separating them. The CDR3 totals 13 residues. The origin of this receptor is a woman between 18 and 30 years old in good health. V usage is TRBV10-3 and J usage is TRBJ2-4; D possibly uses TRBD1 or TRBD2 (5 bases each). Sequenced input: blood. CDR3 DNA sequence: TGTGCCATCAGCCGGGACGAAAAAAACATTCAGTACTTC. It specifies CAISRDEKNIQYF.